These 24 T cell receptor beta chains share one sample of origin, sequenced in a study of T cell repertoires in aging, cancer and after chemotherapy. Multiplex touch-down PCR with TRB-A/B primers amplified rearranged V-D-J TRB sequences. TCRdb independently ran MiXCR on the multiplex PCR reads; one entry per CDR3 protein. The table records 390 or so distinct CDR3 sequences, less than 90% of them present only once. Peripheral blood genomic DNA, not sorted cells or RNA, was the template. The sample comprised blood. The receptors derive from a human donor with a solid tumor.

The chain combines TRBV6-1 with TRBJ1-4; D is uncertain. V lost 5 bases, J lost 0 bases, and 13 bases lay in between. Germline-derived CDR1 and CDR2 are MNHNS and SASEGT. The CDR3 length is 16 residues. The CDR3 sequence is CASSYSLVATNEKLFF. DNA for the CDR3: TGTGCCAGCAGTTACTCGTTAGTGGCAACTAATGAAAAACTGTTTTTT.

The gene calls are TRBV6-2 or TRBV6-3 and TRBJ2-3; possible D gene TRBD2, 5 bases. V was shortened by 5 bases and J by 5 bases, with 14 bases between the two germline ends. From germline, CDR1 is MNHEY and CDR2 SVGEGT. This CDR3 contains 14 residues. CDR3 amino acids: CASSPWGEGDTQYF. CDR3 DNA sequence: TGTGCCAGCAGTCCATGGGGAGAGGGAGATACGCAGTATTTT.

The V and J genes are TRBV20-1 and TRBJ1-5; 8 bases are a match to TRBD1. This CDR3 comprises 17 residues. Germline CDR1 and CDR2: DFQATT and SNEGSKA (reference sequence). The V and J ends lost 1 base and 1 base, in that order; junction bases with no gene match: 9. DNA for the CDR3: TGCAGTGCTAGAGTGGCAGGGGGCAAGTCGAGCAATCAGCCCCAGCATTTT. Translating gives CSARVAGGKSSNQPQHF.

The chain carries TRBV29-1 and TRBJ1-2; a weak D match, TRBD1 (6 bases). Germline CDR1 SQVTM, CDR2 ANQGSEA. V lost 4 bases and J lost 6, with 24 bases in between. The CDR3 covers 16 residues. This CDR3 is CSVARLRDTRRHGYTF. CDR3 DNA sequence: TGCAGCGTTGCTAGACTACGGGACACCCGCCGTCATGGCTACACCTTC.

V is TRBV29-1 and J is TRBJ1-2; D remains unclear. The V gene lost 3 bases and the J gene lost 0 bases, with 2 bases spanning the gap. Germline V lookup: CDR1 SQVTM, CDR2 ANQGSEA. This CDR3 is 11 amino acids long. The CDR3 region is CSVDSNYGYTF. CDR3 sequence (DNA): TGCAGCGTTGACTCTAACTATGGCTACACCTTC.

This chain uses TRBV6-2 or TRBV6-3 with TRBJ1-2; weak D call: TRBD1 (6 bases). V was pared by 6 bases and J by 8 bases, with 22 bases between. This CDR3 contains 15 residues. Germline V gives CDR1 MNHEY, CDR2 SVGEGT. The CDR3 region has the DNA TGTGCCAGCAGCCGAGAACCTACAGGGTTGGGCGGCTACACCTTC. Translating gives CASSREPTGLGGYTF.

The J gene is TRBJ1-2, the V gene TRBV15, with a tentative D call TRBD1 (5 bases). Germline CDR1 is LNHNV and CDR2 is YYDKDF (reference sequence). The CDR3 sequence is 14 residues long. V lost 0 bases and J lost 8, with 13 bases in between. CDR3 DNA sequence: TGTGCCACCAGCAGAGATTTAACGAGGGGAGGCTACACCTTC. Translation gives CATSRDLTRGGYTF.

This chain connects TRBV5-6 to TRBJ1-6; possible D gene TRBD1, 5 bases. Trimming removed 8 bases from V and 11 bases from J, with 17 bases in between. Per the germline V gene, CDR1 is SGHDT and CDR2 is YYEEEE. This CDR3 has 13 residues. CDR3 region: CASSGQGDTPLHF. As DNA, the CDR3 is TGTGCCAGTAGTGGGCAGGGTGATACACCCCTCCACTTT.

The CDR3, as DNA: TGTGCCACCAGCAGTGATGTGACAGGGAGTGAAAAACTGTTTTTT. Translated: CATSSDVTGSEKLFF. The V call is TRBV15, the J call TRBJ1-4, with 7 bases aligning to TRBD1. The CDR3 totals 15 residues. Germline trimming cut 3 bases from V and 7 bases from J; bases unmatched to any gene: 8. Per germline, CDR1 LNHNV and CDR2 YYDKDF (reference sequence).

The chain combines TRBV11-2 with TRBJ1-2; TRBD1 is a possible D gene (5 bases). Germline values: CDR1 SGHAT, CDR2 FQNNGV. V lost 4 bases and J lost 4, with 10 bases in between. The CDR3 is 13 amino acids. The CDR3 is CASSSTGSYGYTF. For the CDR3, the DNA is TGTGCCAGCAGCTCAACAGGAAGCTATGGCTACACCTTC.

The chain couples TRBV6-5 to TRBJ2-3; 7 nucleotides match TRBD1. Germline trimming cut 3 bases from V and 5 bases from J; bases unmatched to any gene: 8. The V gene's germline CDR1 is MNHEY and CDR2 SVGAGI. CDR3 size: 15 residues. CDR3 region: CASSYTGVLGDTQYF. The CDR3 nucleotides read TGTGCCAGCAGTTATACAGGGGTATTGGGAGATACGCAGTATTTT.

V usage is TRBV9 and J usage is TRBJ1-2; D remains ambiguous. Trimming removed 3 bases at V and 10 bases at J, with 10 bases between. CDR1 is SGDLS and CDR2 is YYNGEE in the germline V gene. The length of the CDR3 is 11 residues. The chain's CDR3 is CASSEGPVYTF. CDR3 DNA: TGTGCCAGCAGCGAGGGCCCTGTCTACACCTTC. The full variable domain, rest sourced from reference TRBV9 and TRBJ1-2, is DSGVTQTPKHLITATGQRVTLRCSPRSGDLSVYWYQQSLDQGLQFLIQYYNGEERAKGNILERFSAQQFPDLHSELNLSSLELGDSALYFCASSEGPVYTFGSGTRLTVV.

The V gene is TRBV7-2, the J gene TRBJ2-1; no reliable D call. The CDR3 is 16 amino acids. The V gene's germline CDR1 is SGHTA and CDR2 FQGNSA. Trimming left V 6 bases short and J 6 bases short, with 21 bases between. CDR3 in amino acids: CASSFTRAPVRNEQFF. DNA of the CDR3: TGTGCCAGCAGTTTTACCCGGGCCCCGGTCCGCAATGAGCAGTTCTTC.

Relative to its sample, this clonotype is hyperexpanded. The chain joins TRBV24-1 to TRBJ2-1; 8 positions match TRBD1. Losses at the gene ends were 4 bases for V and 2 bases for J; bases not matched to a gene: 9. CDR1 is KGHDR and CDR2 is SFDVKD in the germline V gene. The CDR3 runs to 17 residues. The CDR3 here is CATSDPQTGETYNEQFF. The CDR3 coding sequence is TGTGCCACCAGTGACCCCCAGACAGGGGAGACCTACAATGAGCAGTTCTTC.

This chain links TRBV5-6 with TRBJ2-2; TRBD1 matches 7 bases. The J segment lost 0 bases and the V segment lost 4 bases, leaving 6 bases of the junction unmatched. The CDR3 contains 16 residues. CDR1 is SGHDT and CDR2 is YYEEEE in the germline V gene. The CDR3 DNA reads TGTGCCAGCAGCCTACGGACAGGATCGAACACCGGGGAGCTGTTTTTT. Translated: CASSLRTGSNTGELFF.

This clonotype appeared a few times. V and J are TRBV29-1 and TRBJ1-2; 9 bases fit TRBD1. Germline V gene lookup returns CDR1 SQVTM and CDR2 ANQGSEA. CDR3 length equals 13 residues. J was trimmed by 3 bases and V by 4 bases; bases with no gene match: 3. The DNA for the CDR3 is TGCAGCGTTGTGGGACAGGGTGACTATGGCTACACCTTC. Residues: CSVVGQGDYGYTF.

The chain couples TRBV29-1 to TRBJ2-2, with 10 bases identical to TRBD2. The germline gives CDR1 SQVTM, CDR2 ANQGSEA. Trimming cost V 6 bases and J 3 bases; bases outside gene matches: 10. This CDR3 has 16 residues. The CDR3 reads CSVRSGGSLDTGELFF. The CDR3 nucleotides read TGCAGCGTGCGTAGCGGGGGGTCCTTAGACACCGGGGAGCTGTTTTTT.

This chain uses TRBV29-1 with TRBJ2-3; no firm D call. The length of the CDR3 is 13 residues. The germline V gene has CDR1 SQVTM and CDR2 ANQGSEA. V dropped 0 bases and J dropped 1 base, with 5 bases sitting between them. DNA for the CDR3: TGCAGCGTTGAAGAGATCCGCACAGATACGCAGTATTTT. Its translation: CSVEEIRTDTQYF.

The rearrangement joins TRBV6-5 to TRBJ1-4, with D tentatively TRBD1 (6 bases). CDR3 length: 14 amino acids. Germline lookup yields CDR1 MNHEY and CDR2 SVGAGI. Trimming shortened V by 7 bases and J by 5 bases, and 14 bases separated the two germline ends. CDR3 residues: CASTLQGTNEKLFF. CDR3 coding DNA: TGTGCCAGCACTCTACAGGGTACGAATGAAAAACTGTTTTTT.

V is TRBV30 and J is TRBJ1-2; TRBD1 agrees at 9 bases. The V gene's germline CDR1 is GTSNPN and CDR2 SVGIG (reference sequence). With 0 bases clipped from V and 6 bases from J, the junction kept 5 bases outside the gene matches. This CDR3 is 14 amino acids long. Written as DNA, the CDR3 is TGTGCCTGGAGTGTAACCGGGACAGGGAATGGCTACACCTTC. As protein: CAWSVTGTGNGYTF.

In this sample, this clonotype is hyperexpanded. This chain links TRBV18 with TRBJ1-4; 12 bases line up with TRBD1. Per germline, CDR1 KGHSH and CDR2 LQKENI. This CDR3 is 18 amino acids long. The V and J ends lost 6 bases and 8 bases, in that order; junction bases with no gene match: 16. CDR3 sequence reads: CASSLRDRGLGDGEKLFF. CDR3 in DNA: TGTGCCAGCTCGCTCCGGGACAGGGGGCTTGGTGACGGGGAAAAACTGTTTTTT.

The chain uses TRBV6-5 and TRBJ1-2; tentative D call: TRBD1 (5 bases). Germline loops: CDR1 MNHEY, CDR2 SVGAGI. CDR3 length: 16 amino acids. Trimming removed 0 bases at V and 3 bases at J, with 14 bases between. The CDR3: CASSYSWGAEDYGYTF. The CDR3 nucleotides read TGTGCCAGCAGTTACTCGTGGGGCGCCGAAGACTATGGCTACACCTTC.

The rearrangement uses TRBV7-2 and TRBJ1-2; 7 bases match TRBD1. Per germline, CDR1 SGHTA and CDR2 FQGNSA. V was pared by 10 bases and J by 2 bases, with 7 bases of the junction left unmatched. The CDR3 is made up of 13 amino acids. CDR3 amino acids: CATLGGQNYGYTF. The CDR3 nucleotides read TGTGCCACCCTTGGGGGACAGAACTATGGCTACACCTTC.

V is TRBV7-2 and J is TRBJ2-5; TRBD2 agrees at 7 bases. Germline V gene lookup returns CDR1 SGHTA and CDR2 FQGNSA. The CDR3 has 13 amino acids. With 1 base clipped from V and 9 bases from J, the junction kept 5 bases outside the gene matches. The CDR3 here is CASSLEVGRAQYF. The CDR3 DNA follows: TGTGCCAGCAGCTTAGAGGTGGGGAGGGCCCAGTACTTC. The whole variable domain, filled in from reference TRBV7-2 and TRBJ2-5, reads GAGVSQSPSNKVTEKGKDVELRCDPISGHTALYWYRQSLGQGLEFLIYFQGNSAPDKSGLPSDRFSAERTGGSVSTLTIQRTQQEDSAVYLCASSLEVGRAQYFGPGTRLLVL.